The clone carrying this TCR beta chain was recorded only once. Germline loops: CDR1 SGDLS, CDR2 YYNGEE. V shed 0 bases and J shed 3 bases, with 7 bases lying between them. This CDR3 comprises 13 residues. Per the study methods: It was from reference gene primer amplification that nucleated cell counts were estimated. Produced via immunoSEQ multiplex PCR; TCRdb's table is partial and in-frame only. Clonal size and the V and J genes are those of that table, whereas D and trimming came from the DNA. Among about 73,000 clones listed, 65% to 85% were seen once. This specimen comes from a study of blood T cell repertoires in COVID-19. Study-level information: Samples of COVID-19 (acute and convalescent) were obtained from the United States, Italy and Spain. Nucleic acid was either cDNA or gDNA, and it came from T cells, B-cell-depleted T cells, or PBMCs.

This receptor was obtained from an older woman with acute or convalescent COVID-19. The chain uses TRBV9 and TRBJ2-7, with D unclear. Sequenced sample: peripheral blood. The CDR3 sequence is CASSVGYGYEQYF. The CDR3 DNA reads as TGTGCCAGCAGCGTAGGGTACGGCTACGAGCAGTACTTC.